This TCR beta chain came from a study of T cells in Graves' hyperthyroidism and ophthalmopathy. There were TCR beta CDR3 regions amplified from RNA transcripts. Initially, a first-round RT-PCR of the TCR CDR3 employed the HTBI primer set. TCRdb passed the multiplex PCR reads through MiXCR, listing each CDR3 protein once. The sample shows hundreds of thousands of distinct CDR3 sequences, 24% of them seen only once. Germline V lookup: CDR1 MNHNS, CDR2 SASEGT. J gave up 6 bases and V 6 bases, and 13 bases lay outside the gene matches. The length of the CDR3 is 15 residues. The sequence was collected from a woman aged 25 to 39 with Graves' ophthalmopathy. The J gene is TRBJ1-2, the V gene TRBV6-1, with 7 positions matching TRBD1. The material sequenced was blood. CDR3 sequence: CASSSFRTGPHGYTF. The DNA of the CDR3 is TGTGCCAGCAGCTCCTTTAGGACAGGTCCGCATGGCTACACCTTC.